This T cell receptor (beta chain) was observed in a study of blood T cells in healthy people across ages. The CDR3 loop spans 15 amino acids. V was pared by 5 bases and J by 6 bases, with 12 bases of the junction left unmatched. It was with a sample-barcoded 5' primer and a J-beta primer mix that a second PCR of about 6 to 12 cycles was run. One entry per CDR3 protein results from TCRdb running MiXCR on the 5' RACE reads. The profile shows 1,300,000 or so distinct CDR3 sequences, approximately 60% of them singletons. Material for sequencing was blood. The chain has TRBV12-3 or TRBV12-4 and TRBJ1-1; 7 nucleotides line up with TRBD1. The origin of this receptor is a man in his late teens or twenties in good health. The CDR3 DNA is TGTGCCAGCAGTAGATCAGACAGGGTAGGCGCTGAAGCTTTCTTT. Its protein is CASSRSDRVGAEAFF.